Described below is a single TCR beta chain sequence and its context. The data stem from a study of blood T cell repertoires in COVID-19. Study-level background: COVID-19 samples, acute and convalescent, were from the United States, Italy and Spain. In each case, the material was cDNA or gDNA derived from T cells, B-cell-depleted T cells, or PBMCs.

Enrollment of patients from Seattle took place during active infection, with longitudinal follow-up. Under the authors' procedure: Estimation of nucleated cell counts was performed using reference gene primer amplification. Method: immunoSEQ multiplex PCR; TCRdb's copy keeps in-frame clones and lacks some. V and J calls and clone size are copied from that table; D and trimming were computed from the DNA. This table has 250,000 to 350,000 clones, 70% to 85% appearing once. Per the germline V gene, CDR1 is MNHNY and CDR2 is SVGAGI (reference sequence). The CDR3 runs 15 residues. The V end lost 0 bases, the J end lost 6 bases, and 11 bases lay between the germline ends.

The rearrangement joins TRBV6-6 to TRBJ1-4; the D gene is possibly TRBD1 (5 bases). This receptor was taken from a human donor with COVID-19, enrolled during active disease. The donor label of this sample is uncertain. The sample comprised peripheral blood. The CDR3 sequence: CASSYSQGEDEKLFF. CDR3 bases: TGTGCCAGCAGTTACTCGCAGGGTGAAGATGAAAAACTGTTTTTT.